These 11 T cell receptor beta chains originate from one sample sequenced in a study of T-cell reconstitution after alpha-beta-depleted transplantation in children. TCRbeta library preparation incorporated unique molecular identifiers. Using its own MiXCR run on the PCR reads, TCRdb lists one record per CDR3 protein. The sample has 700,000 to 950,000 distinct CDR3 sequences, roughly 16% seen once. Sequencing used PBMCs, mostly from graft donor cells, obtained 360 days after TCRalphabeta/CD19-depleted stem cell transplant. The source is a male patient aged 10 to 17 who had a stem cell transplant for acute lymphoblastic leukemia, so the T cells may come from the graft donor.

A few counts support this clonotype. This chain links TRBV6-5 with TRBJ2-6; 9 bases are shared with TRBD2. After removal of 0 bases from V and 4 bases from J, the junction contained 7 bases not matched to a gene. The CDR3 runs to 18 residues. The V gene's germline CDR1 is MNHEY and CDR2 SVGAGI. For the CDR3, the DNA is TGTGCCAGCAGTTACTCCGGCGGGAGGGCAGGAGGGGCCAACGTCCTGACTTTC. Protein: CASSYSGGRAGGANVLTF.

This clonotype was counted only a few times. The chain combines TRBV15 with TRBJ2-7; 9 bases line up with TRBD2. In germline, CDR1 is LNHNV, CDR2 YYDKDF (reference sequence). This CDR3 is built from 16 residues. The V gene end was trimmed by 1 base and the J gene end by 7 bases; junction bases not matched to a gene: 11. The CDR3: CATSRAQLAGLGEQYF. In DNA form, the CDR3 reads TGTGCCACCAGCAGAGCTCAGCTAGCGGGATTAGGTGAGCAGTACTTC.

The rearrangement links TRBV5-1 to TRBJ2-7; 8 nucleotides line up with TRBD2. Unmatched junction bases numbered 9, after V lost 4 bases and J lost 6 bases. CDR1 is SGHRS, CDR2 YFSETQ, per germline. CDR3 length: 14 residues. CDR3: CASSPFRTSSEQYF. In nucleotides, the CDR3 is TGCGCCAGCAGCCCTTTCAGGACTAGCTCCGAGCAGTACTTC.

Only a few counts were recorded for this clonotype. The chain recombines TRBV19 with TRBJ1-3; TRBD1 matches at 7 bases. There are 14 residues in the CDR3. J lost 2 bases, V lost 5 bases, and 3 bases had no gene match. From germline, CDR1 is LNHDA and CDR2 SQIVND (reference sequence). The CDR3 spells CASSLGQAGNTIYF. CDR3 DNA: TGTGCCAGTAGTCTTGGACAGGCTGGAAACACCATATATTTT.

The CDR3 sequence: CASSFGRTSYNEQFF. The CDR3 DNA follows: TGTGCCAGCAGCTTCGGGAGAACGTCCTACAATGAGCAGTTCTTC. The chain has TRBV7-3 and TRBJ2-1; a possible D gene is TRBD2 (6 bases). V lost 3 bases to trimming and J lost 1 base, with 10 bases between them. The CDR3 runs to 15 residues. In germline, CDR1 is SGHTA, CDR2 FQGTGA.

This clonotype was recorded a few times. J is TRBJ2-1 and V is TRBV6-2 or TRBV6-3; the match to TRBD2 covers 13 bases. The CDR3 covers 21 residues. Germline V lookup: CDR1 MNHEY, CDR2 SVGEGT. The J segment lost 8 bases and the V segment lost 0 bases, leaving 19 bases of the junction unmatched. Here the CDR3 DNA reads TGTGCCAGCAGTTACTCCCTCGCAGGGCCCTTCGAGACTAGCGGGAGGTATGAGCAGTTCTTC. It yields the protein CASSYSLAGPFETSGRYEQFF.

The table lists this clonotype with many counts. This chain connects TRBV7-9 to TRBJ1-1; D uncertain. With 0 bases removed from V and 0 bases from J, the gap between germline ends came to 5 bases. The CDR3 consists of 14 residues. Germline V gene sequence: CDR1 SEHNR, CDR2 FQNEAQ (reference sequence). The CDR3 nucleotides are TGTGCCAGCAGCTTAGCCCCAGTGAACACTGAAGCTTTCTTT. This codes for CASSLAPVNTEAFF.

The DNA of the CDR3 is TGTGCCAGCAGCCTGACTAGCGTGGGGGGGTACCGGGGCGAGCAGTTCTTC. This gives the protein CASSLTSVGGYRGEQFF. V usage is TRBV12-3 or TRBV12-4 and J usage is TRBJ2-1, with 8 bases aligning to TRBD2. The CDR3 sequence is 17 residues long. V was clipped by 6 bases and J by 10 bases; unmatched bases: 20.

There are a few counts of this clonotype. The rearrangement links TRBV12-3 or TRBV12-4 to TRBJ1-1; TRBD1 might be the D (5 bases). This CDR3 has 14 residues. Trimming stripped 3 bases from V and 3 bases from J, with 11 bases between. CDR3 nucleotide sequence: TGTGCCAGCAGTTTTCTGGGACCGGACACTGAAGCTTTCTTT. As protein: CASSFLGPDTEAFF.

This chain's CDR3 is CASSRVDQTQYF. CDR3 nucleotide sequence: TGTGCCAGCAGCCGAGTCGACCAGACCCAGTACTTC. This rearrangement joins TRBV3-1 to TRBJ2-5; D not certain. The CDR3 runs 12 residues. Per the germline V gene, CDR1 is LGHDT and CDR2 is YNNKEL (reference sequence). The V end lost 4 bases, the J end lost 6 bases, and 9 bases lay between the germline ends.

This clonotype was detected a few times. The V call is TRBV6-2 or TRBV6-3, the J call TRBJ2-5; the D gene is possibly TRBD1 (6 bases). Germline CDR1 reads MNHEY; CDR2 reads SVGEGT. This CDR3 comprises 15 residues. V lost 8 bases, J lost 4 bases, and 20 bases lay in between. The CDR3 reads CASRSRVRTAETQYF. For the CDR3, the DNA is TGTGCCAGCCGCTCGAGAGTAAGGACAGCAGAGACCCAGTACTTC.